This T cell receptor (beta chain) was documented in a study of T cells in Graves' hyperthyroidism and ophthalmopathy. Points from the study as a whole: With a median lead of around 5.9 months before onset, the model predicted ophthalmopathy.

This clonotype came up many times. What it binds is not known. RNA transcripts yielded amplified TCR beta CDR3 regions. HTBI primers were the set used in a first-round RT-PCR of the TCR CDR3. TCRdb recomputed calls from the multiplex PCR reads with MiXCR, one row per CDR3 protein. The sample has about 520,000 distinct CDR3 sequences, around 20% seen once; the top ten hold about 30%. A lack of ophthalmopathy progression within 18 months defined stable Graves' hyperthyroidism. Patients were excluded for uncontrolled infection, other autoimmune disease, pregnancy or lactation. Clinical symptoms, serum thyroxine and TRAb, thyroid ultrasound and orbital computed tomography were used for the diagnoses. V was cut by 4 bases and J by 1 base, with 7 bases left in between. Germline V gene lookup returns CDR1 SQVTM and CDR2 ANQGSEA. There are 12 residues in the CDR3.

The source of this sequence is a man aged 18-30 years with Graves' hyperthyroidism. V is TRBV29-1 and J is TRBJ1-1, with D unresolved. Material: blood. In DNA form, the CDR3 reads TGCAGCGTTGGACCGCCGAACACTGAAGCTTTCTTT. Amino acid sequence: CSVGPPNTEAFF.